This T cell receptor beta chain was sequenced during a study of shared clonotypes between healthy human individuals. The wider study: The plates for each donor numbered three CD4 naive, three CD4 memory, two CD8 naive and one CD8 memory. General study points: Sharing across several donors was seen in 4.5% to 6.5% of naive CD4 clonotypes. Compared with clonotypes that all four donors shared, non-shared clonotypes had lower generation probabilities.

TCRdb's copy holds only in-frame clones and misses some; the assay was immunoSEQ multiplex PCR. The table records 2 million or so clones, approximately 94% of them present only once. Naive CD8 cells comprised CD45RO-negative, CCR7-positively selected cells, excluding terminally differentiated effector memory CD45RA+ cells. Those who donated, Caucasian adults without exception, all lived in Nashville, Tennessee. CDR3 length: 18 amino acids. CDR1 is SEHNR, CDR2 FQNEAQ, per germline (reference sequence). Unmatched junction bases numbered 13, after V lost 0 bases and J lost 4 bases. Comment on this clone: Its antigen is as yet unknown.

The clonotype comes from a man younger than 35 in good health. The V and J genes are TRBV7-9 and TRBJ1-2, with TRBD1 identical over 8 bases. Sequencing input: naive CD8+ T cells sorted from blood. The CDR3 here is CASSLAGRDRGRSYGYTF. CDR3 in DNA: TGTGCCAGCAGCTTAGCTGGACGTGACAGGGGACGGAGCTATGGCTACACCTTC. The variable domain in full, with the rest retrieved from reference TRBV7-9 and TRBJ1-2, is DTGVSQNPRHKITKRGQNVTFRCDPISEHNRLYWYRQTLGQGPEFLTYFQNEAQLEKSRLLSDRFSAERPKGSFSTLEIQRTEQGDSAMYLCASSLAGRDRGRSYGYTFGSGTRLTVV.